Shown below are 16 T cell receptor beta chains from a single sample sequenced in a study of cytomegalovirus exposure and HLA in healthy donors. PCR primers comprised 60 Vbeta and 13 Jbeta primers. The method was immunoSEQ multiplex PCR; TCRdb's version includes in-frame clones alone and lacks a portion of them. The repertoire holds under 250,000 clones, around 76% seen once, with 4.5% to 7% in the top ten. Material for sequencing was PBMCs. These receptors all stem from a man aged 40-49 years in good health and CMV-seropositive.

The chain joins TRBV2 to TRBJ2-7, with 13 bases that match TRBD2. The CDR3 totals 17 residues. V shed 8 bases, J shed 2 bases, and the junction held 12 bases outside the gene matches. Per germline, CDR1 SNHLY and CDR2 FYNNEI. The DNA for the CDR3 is TGTGCCAGCTCGGGACTAGCGGGACCCCCTCCACCCTACGAGCAGTACGTC. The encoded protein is CASSGLAGPPPPYEQYV.

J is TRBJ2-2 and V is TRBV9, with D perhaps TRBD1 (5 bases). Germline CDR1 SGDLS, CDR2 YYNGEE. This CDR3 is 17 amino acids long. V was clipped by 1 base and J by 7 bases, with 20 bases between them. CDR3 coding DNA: TGTGCCAGCAGCGTACCCTCCGACAGTGCTAGTATCGGGGAGCTGTTTTTT. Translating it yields CASSVPSDSASIGELFF.

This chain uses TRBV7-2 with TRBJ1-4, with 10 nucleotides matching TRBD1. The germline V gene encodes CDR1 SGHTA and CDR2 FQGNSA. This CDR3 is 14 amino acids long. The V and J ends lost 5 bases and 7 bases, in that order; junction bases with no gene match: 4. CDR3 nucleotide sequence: TGTGCCAGCAGCAACGGACAGGGGGTTGAAAAACTGTTTTTT. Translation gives CASSNGQGVEKLFF. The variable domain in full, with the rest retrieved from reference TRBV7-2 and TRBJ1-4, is GAGVSQSPSNKVTEKGKDVELRCDPISGHTALYWYRQSLGQGLEFLIYFQGNSAPDKSGLPSDRFSAERTGGSVSTLTIQRTQQEDSAVYLCASSNGQGVEKLFFGSGTQLSVL.

CDR3 residues: CASSPSRGSANYGYTF. The CDR3 DNA reads as TGTGCCAGCAGCCCCTCCAGGGGGAGCGCTAACTATGGCTACACCTTC. The V gene is TRBV7-8, the J gene TRBJ1-2, with 7 nucleotides matching TRBD1. Trimming removed 5 bases from V and 0 bases from J; junction bases left unmatched: 9. The CDR3 runs to 16 residues. Germline V lookup: CDR1 SGHVS, CDR2 FQNEAQ. The full variable domain, its missing parts supplied by reference TRBV7-8 and TRBJ1-2, is GAGVSQSPRYKVAKRGQDVALRCDPISGHVSLFWYQQALGQGPEFLTYFQNEAQLDKSGLPSDRFFAERPEGSVSTLKIQRTQQEDSAVYLCASSPSRGSANYGYTFGSGTRLTVV.

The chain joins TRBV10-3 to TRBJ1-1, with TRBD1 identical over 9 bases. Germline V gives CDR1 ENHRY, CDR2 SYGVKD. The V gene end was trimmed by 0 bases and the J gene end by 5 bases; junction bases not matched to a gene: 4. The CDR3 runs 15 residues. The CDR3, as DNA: TGTGCCATCAGTGAGTCCAGGACAGGGGTGACTGAAGCTTTCTTT. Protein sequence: CAISESRTGVTEAFF.

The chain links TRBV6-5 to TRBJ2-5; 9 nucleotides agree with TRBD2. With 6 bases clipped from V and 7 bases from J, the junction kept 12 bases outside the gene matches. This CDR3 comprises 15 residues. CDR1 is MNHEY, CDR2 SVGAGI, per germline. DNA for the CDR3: TGTGCCAGCAGCACTAGCGGGTCAACCCAGGGGACCCAGTACTTC. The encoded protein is CASSTSGSTQGTQYF.

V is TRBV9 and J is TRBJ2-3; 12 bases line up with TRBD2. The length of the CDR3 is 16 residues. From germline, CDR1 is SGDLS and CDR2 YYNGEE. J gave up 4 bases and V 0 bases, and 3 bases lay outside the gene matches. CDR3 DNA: TGTGCCAGCAGCGTAGCTCTAGCGGGAGGGGCAGATACGCAGTATTTT. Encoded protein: CASSVALAGGADTQYF.

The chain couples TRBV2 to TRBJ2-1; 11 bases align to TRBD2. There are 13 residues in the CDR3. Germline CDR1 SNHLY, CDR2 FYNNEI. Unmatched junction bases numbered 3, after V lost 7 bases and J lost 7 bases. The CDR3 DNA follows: TGTGCCAGCAACCTAGCGGGAGGTAATGAGCAGTTCTTC. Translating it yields CASNLAGGNEQFF.

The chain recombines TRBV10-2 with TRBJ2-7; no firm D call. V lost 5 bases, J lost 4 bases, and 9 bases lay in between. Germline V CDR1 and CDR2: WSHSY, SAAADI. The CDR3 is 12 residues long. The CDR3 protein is CASSFDLYEQYF. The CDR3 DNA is TGCGCCAGCAGTTTCGACTTGTACGAGCAGTACTTC.

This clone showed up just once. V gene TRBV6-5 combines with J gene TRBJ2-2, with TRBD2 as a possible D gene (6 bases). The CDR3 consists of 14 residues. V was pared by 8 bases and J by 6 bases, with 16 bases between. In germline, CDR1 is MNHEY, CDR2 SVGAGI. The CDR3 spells CASPTSPPAGELFF. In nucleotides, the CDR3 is TGTGCCAGCCCTACTAGCCCCCCCGCCGGGGAGCTGTTTTTT.

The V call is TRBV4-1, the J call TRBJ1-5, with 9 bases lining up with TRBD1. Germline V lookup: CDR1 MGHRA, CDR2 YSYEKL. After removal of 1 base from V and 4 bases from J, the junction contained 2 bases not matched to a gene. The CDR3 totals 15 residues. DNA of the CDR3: TGCGCCAGCAGCCAAGTAGGGACAGGGAATCAGCCCCAGCATTTT. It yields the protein CASSQVGTGNQPQHF.

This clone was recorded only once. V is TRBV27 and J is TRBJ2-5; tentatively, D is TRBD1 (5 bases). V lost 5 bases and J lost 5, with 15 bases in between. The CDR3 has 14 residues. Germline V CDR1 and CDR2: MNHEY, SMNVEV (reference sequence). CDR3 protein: CASSPSRVVETQYF. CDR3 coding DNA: TGTGCCAGCAGTCCTTCCAGGGTGGTCGAGACCCAGTACTTC.

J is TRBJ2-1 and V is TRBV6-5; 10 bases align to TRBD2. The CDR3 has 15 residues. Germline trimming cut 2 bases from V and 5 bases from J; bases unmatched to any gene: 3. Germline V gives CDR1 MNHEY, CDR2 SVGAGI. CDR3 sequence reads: CASSYGGLANNEQFF. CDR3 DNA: TGTGCCAGCAGTTACGGGGGACTAGCGAACAATGAGCAGTTCTTC.

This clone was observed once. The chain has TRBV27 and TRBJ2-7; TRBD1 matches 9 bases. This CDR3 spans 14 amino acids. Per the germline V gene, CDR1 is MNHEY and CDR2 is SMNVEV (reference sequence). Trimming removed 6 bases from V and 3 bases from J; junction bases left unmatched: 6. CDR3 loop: CASRGTGTFYEQYF. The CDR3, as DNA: TGTGCCAGCAGGGGGACAGGGACGTTCTACGAGCAGTACTTC.

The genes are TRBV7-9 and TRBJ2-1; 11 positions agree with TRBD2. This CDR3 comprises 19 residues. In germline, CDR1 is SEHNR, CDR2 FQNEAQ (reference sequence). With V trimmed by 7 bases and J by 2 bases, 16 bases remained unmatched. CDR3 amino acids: CASIRPGTSGINTYNEQFF. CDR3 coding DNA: TGTGCCAGCATCCGACCCGGGACTAGCGGCATTAACACCTACAATGAGCAGTTCTTC.

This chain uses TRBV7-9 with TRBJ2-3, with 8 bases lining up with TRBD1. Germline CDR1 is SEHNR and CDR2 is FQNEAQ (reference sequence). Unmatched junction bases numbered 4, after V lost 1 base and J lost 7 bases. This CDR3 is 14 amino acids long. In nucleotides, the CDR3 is TGTGCCAGCAGCTTAGGGACAGGGTTGTATACGCAGTATTTT. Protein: CASSLGTGLYTQYF. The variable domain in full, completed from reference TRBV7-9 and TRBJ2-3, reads DTGVSQNPRHKITKRGQNVTFRCDPISEHNRLYWYRQTLGQGPEFLTYFQNEAQLEKSRLLSDRFSAERPKGSFSTLEIQRTEQGDSAMYLCASSLGTGLYTQYFGPGTRLTVL.